This T cell receptor beta chain is drawn from a study of blood T cells in healthy people across ages. The use of a sample-barcoded 5' primer and a J-beta primer mix characterized a second PCR of roughly 7 to 11 cycles. TCRdb itself ran the 5' RACE reads through MiXCR, one entry per CDR3 protein. The sample includes approximately 770,000 distinct CDR3 sequences, roughly 64% of them seen just once. The CDR3 is made up of 16 amino acids. The germline V gene has CDR1 DFQATT and CDR2 SNEGSKA (reference sequence). Whole-study findings and limits: Age brought a roughly linear fall in TCR beta diversity measured per million T cells.

For this clonotype: Its antigen is unidentified. One junction end disagrees with the germline gene, perhaps due to a read error.

Donors gave 9 to 10 milliliters of peripheral blood apiece. The clonotype was recovered from a man aged 25 to 45 in good health. This sequence joins TRBV20-1 and TRBJ1-6; D is perhaps TRBD1 (5 bases). The sequenced sample consisted of blood. Written as DNA, the CDR3 is TGCAGTGCTAAAGCCCCGGGACGGATAGATAATTCACCCCTCCATTTT. It yields the protein CSAKAPGRIDNSPLHF.